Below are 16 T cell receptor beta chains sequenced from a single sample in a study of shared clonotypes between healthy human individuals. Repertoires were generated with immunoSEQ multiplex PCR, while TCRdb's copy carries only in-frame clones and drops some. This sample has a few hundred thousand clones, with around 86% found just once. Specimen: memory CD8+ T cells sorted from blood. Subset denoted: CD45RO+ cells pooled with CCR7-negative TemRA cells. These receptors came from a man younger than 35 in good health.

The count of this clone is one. In nucleotides, the CDR3 is TGTGCCTGGAGTTATGGACTAGCAGACTACGAGCAGTACTTC. This codes for CAWSYGLADYEQYF. The chain is built from TRBV30 and TRBJ2-7, with 8 positions matching TRBD2. With 2 bases clipped from V and 3 bases from J, the junction kept 6 bases outside the gene matches. CDR1 and CDR2 (germline): GTSNPN, SVGIG (reference sequence). This CDR3 has 14 residues. The full variable domain, in which reference TRBV30 and TRBJ2-7 provide the parts outside the CDR3, is SQTIHQWPATLVQPVGSPLSLECTVEGTSNPNLYWYRQAAGRGLQLLFYSVGIGQISSEVPQNLSASRPQDRQFILSSKKLLLSDSGFYLCAWSYGLADYEQYFGPGTRLTVT.

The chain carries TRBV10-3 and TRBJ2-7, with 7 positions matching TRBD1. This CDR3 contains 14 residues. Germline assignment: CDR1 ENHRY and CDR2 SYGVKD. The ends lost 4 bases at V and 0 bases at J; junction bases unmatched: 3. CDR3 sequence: CAISGQGNSYEQYF. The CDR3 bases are TGTGCCATCAGTGGACAGGGCAACTCCTACGAGCAGTACTTC.

The CDR3, as DNA: TGCGCCAGCAGCCCCGTCTGGGGGGACTATGGCTACACCTTC. This encodes CASSPVWGDYGYTF. V is TRBV5-1 and J is TRBJ1-2; D possibly corresponds to TRBD1 (5 bases). V lost 4 bases to trimming and J lost 3 bases, with 13 bases between them. The CDR3 contains 14 residues. Germline-derived CDR1 and CDR2 are SGHRS and YFSETQ.

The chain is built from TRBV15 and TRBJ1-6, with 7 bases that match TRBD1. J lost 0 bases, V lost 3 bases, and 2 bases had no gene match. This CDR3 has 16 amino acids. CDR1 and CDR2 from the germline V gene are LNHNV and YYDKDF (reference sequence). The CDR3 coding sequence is TGTGCCACCAGCAGGACAGGGAGCTCCTATAATTCACCCCTCCACTTT. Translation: CATSRTGSSYNSPLHF.

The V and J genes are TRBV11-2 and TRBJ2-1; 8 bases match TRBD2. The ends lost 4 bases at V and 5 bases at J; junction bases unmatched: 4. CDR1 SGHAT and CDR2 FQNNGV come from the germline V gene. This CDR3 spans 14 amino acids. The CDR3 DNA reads TGTGCCAGCAGCTCCAGCGGGGGTCACAATGAGCAGTTCTTC. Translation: CASSSSGGHNEQFF.

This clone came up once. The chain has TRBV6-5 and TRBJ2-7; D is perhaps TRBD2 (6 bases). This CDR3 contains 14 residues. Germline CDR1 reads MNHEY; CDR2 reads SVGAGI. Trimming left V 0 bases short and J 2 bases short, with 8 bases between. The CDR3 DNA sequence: TGTGCCAGCAGTTACTCCGGGAGCACCTACGAGCAGTACTTC. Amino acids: CASSYSGSTYEQYF.

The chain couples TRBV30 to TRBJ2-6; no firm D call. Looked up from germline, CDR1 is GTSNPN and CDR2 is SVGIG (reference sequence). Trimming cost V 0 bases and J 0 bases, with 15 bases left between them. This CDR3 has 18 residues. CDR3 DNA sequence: TGTGCCTGGAGTGTAGCACCCGCTCACTACTCTGGGGCCAACGTCCTGACTTTC. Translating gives CAWSVAPAHYSGANVLTF.

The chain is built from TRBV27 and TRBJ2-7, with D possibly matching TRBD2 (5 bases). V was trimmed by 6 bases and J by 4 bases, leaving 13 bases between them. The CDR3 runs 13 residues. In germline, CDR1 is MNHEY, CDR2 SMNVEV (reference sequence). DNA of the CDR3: TGTGCCAGCAGCCCAGAGGGCCTTTACGAGCAGTACTTC. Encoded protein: CASSPEGLYEQYF.

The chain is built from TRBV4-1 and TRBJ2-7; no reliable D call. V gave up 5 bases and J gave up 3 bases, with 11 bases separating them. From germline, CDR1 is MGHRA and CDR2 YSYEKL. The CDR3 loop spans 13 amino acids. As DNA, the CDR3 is TGCGCCAGCAGCTTAAGTCGGGTCTACGAGCAGTACTTC. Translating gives CASSLSRVYEQYF.

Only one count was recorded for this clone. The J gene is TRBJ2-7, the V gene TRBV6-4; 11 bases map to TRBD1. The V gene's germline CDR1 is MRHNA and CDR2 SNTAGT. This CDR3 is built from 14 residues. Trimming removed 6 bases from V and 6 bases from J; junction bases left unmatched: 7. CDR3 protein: CASSTGTGGCEQYF. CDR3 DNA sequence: TGTGCCAGCAGCACCGGGACAGGGGGTTGCGAGCAGTACTTC.

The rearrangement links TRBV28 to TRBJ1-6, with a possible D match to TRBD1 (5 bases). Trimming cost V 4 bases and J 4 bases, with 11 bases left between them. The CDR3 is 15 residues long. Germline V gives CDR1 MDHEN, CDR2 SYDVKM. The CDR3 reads CASSWAGRYNSPLHF. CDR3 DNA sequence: TGTGCCAGCAGTTGGGCAGGGCGATATAATTCACCCCTCCACTTT.

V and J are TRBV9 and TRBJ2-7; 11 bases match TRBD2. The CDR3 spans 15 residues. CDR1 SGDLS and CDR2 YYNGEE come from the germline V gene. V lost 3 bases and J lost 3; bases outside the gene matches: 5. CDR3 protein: CASSAGLAGFYEQYF. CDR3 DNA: TGTGCCAGCAGCGCCGGACTAGCGGGCTTCTACGAGCAGTACTTC.

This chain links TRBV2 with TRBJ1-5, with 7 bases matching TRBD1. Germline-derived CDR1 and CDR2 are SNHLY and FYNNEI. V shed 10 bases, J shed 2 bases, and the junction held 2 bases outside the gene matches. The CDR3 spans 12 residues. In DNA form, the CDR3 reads TGTGCCATCGGACAGGGCAATCAGCCCCAGCATTTT. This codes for CAIGQGNQPQHF.

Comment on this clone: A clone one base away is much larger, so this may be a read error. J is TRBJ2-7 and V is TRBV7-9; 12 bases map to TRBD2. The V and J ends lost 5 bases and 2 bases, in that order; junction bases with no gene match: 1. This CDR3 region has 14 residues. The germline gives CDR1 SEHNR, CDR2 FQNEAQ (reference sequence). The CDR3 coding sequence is TGTGCCAGCAGCCGGACTAGCGGGACCTACGAGCAGTACTTC. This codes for CASSRTSGTYEQYF. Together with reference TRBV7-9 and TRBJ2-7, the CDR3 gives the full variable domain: DTGVSQNPRHKITKRGQNVTFRCDPISEHNRLYWYRQTLGQGPEFLTYFQNEAQLEKSRLLSDRFSAERPKGSFSTLEIQRTEQGDSAMYLCASSRTSGTYEQYFGPGTRLTVT.

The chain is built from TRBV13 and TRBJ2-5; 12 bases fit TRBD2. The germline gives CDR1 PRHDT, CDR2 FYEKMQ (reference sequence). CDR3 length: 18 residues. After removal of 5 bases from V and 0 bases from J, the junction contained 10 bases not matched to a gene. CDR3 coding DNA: TGTGCCAGCAGCGACGCGGCTAGCGGGAGGGCGGACCAAGAGACCCAGTACTTC. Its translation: CASSDAASGRADQETQYF.

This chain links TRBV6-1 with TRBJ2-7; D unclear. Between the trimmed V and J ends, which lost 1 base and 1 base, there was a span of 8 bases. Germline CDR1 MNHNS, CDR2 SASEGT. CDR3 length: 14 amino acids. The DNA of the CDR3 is TGTGCCAGCAGTGAAGGACCCTTTTCCTACGAGCAGTACTTC. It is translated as CASSEGPFSYEQYF.